This T cell receptor beta chain was recovered during a study of T-cell memory formation after mild COVID-19. The wider study: For the most part, TCR clusters were specific to one donor. The study, taken as a whole, reports: Memory cells collected pre-infection included some clones that later responded, suggesting cross-reactive memory joined. Day 15 to 85 contracting clones showed balanced CD4/CD8; day 15 to 37 expanders favored CD4+.

This clonotype was observed at least ten times. Its antigen is unknown. Germline V lookup: CDR1 LGHDT, CDR2 YNNKEL (reference sequence). V lost 3 bases to trimming and J lost 4 bases, with 6 bases between them. The CDR3 has 13 residues. TCRdb analysed the 5' RACE reads with MiXCR anew, one entry per CDR3 protein. The sample lists over 120,000 distinct CDR3 sequences; 20% to 25% were seen once. The sequence was collected from an adult woman who had mild COVID-19 (a few samples of this study predate the infection). Cell type and time point are not known. The sequenced sample consisted of PBMCs or a T cell subset sorted from them (not recorded which). This chain joins TRBV3-1 and TRBJ1-4; D is ambiguous. The CDR3 sequence is CASSQAFNEKLFF. Here the CDR3 DNA reads TGTGCCAGCAGCCAGGCATTTAATGAAAAACTGTTTTTT. Together with reference TRBV3-1 and TRBJ1-4, the CDR3 gives the full variable domain: DTAVSQTPKYLVTQMGNDKSIKCEQNLGHDTMYWYKQDSKKFLKIMFSYNNKELIINETVPNRFSPKSPDKAHLNLHINSLELGDSAVYFCASSQAFNEKLFFGSGTQLSVL.